The 32 T cell receptor beta chains below all came from one sample that was sequenced in a study of beta chain features in type 1 diabetes. Reverse transcribing all isolated RNA meant expressed TCRB transcripts were sequenced. Repertoires were generated with immunoSEQ multiplex PCR, while TCRdb's copy carries only in-frame clones and drops some. The profile shows 680,000 or so clones, 13% of them singletons. The study, taken as a whole, reports: TCRB CDR3s were moderately but significantly shorter in Type 1 diabetes patients in all four CD4+ subsets.

Their antigens are not known. Material: naive CD4+ T cells from blood. These receptors came from a man in his late teens or twenties with type 1 diabetes.

This clone was picked up a small number of times. The chain is built from TRBV25-1 and TRBJ1-1; D perhaps matches TRBD1 (5 bases). The V end lost 1 base, the J end lost 1 base, and 13 bases lay between the germline ends. Per germline, CDR1 MGHDK and CDR2 SYGVNS. The CDR3 is made up of 16 amino acids. The CDR3 bases are TGTGCCAGCAGTGAATGGGGGAGGCATCCGAACACTGAAGCTTTCTTT. Translation gives CASSEWGRHPNTEAFF. Full variable domain (missing parts from reference TRBV25-1 and TRBJ1-1): EADIYQTPRYLVIGTGKKITLECSQTMGHDKMYWYQQDPGMELHLIHYSYGVNSTEKGDLSSESTVSRIRTEHFPLTLESARPSHTSQYLCASSEWGRHPNTEAFFGQGTRLTVV.

This clone was observed a few times. DNA of the CDR3: TGCAGCGTTGATAACCCAGGGAACACTGAAGCTTTCTTT. Its protein is CSVDNPGNTEAFF. The chain has TRBV29-1 and TRBJ1-1; the D is unclear. In germline, CDR1 is SQVTM, CDR2 ANQGSEA. The V and J ends lost 3 bases and 1 base respectively, with 9 bases between them. The CDR3 length is 13 residues.

This chain's CDR3 is CSVEDIVGRQGLRELFF. The CDR3, as DNA: TGCAGCGTTGAAGATATTGTCGGGAGACAGGGGCTCCGGGAGCTGTTTTTT. The V and J genes are TRBV29-1 and TRBJ2-2, with 8 positions matching TRBD1. The germline V gene encodes CDR1 SQVTM and CDR2 ANQGSEA. The CDR3 has 17 residues. Unmatched junction bases numbered 15, after V lost 0 bases and J lost 9 bases.

The chain joins TRBV6-5 to TRBJ2-1; D is undetermined. V gave up 4 bases and J gave up 0 bases, with 4 bases separating them. The CDR3 runs to 13 residues. In germline, CDR1 is MNHEY, CDR2 SVGAGI. CDR3 loop: CASSFRSYNEQFF. Written as DNA, the CDR3 is TGTGCCAGCAGTTTTCGCTCCTACAATGAGCAGTTCTTC.

The chain has TRBV4-1 and TRBJ2-3; D is undetermined. The V gene lost 0 bases and the J gene lost 4 bases, with 8 bases spanning the gap. The CDR3 totals 14 residues. The germline V gene encodes CDR1 MGHRA and CDR2 YSYEKL. The CDR3 loop reads CASSQEISPDTQYF. The CDR3 nucleotides read TGCGCCAGCAGCCAAGAGATCTCCCCAGATACGCAGTATTTT.

J is TRBJ2-5 and V is TRBV5-1; D is undetermined. CDR1 is SGHRS and CDR2 is YFSETQ in the germline V gene. This CDR3 contains 14 residues. The ends were cut back, 1 base at V and 5 bases at J, with 12 bases in the middle. This CDR3 is CASSLLLPVETQYF. The CDR3 region has the DNA TGCGCCAGCAGCTTGCTTCTTCCCGTGGAGACCCAGTACTTC.

Only a few counts were recorded for this clone. This sequence joins TRBV7-9 and TRBJ2-6; D gene unclear. The CDR3 is made up of 18 amino acids. Trimming took off 5 bases at V and 1 base at J, with 18 bases between the two ends. CDR1 is SEHNR and CDR2 is FQNEAQ in the germline V gene (reference sequence). This chain's CDR3 is CASSVRSKLGSGANVLTF. CDR3 coding DNA: TGTGCCAGCAGCGTCCGATCGAAACTGGGGTCTGGGGCCAACGTCCTGACTTTC.

This clone occurred a few times. The genes are TRBV15 and TRBJ2-5; TRBD1 matches at 7 bases. CDR1 and CDR2 from the germline V gene are LNHNV and YYDKDF (reference sequence). J gave up 7 bases and V 0 bases, and 11 bases lay outside the gene matches. This CDR3 has 16 residues. CDR3 in amino acids: CATSRDDRVVYGTQYF. DNA for the CDR3: TGTGCCACCAGCAGAGATGACAGGGTTGTATATGGGACCCAGTACTTC.

The DNA for the CDR3 is TGTGCCAGCGCAGGGGACTATGGCTACACCTTC. Translated, it gives CASAGDYGYTF. This chain connects TRBV2 to TRBJ1-2, with D perhaps matching TRBD1 (6 bases). The CDR3 totals 11 residues. Trimming removed 8 bases at V and 3 bases at J, with 7 bases between. Germline V CDR1 and CDR2: SNHLY, FYNNEI.

The V and J genes are TRBV7-2 and TRBJ2-7; the match to TRBD1 covers 8 bases. The J segment lost 3 bases and the V segment lost 2 bases, leaving 6 bases of the junction unmatched. This CDR3 has 15 amino acids. The germline V gene encodes CDR1 SGHTA and CDR2 FQGNSA. The CDR3: CASSLPGGLRYEQYF. CDR3 DNA: TGTGCCAGCAGCTTACCAGGGGGCTTACGCTACGAGCAGTACTTC.

The sample holds a few counts of this clone. V is TRBV5-1 and J is TRBJ2-2; no clear D. CDR1 and CDR2 from the germline V gene are SGHRS and YFSETQ. V gave up 0 bases and J gave up 5 bases, with 11 bases separating them. The CDR3 runs 15 residues. CDR3 sequence reads: CASSLEQMETGELFF. CDR3 sequence (DNA): TGCGCCAGCAGCTTGGAACAGATGGAGACCGGGGAGCTGTTTTTT. Supplemented by reference TRBV5-1 and TRBJ2-2, the full variable domain reads KAGVTQTPRYLIKTRGQQVTLSCSPISGHRSVSWYQQTPGQGLQFLFEYFSETQRNKGNFPGRFSGRQFSNSRSEMNVSTLELGDSALYLCASSLEQMETGELFFGEGSRLTVL.

The chain links TRBV2 to TRBJ2-1, with 10 bases fitting TRBD1. The junction had 4 bases not matched to a gene; V was cut back by 10 bases and J by 7 bases. Germline assignment: CDR1 SNHLY and CDR2 FYNNEI. CDR3 length: 12 amino acids. CDR3: CATGDRGNEQFF. In DNA form, the CDR3 reads TGTGCCACCGGGGACAGGGGAAATGAGCAGTTCTTC.

The rearrangement links TRBV29-1 to TRBJ2-7; 11 bases are a match to TRBD2. The trim removed 4 bases at V and 5 bases at J, leaving 7 bases unmatched. CDR1 is SQVTM and CDR2 is ANQGSEA in the germline V gene. The CDR3 runs 14 residues. The CDR3 nucleotides read TGCAGCGTTGTGGGGACTAGCGGAATCCACGAGCAGTACTTC. Translated: CSVVGTSGIHEQYF.

This clone was seen more than once but under ten times. The chain couples TRBV6-6 to TRBJ1-1; 7 bases are a match to TRBD1. This CDR3 comprises 15 residues. CDR1 MNHNY and CDR2 SVGAGI come from the germline V gene (reference sequence). Trimming removed 4 bases from V and 9 bases from J; junction bases left unmatched: 14. In DNA form, the CDR3 reads TGTGCCAGCAGTTCCTCAACAGCCGGGACAGCAAAAGCTTTCTTT. This sequence encodes CASSSSTAGTAKAFF.

This clone was seen a handful of times. V and J are TRBV7-2 and TRBJ1-2, with D tentatively TRBD1 (6 bases). CDR3 length equals 14 residues. Trimming shortened V by 5 bases and J by 8 bases, and 18 bases separated the two germline ends. The germline CDR1 and CDR2 sequences are SGHTA and FQGNSA. In DNA form, the CDR3 reads TGTGCCAGCAGCCCCCCCGGGGGGCTGTACGGCTACACCTTC. Encoded protein: CASSPPGGLYGYTF.

The chain has TRBV29-1 and TRBJ1-1; 7 nucleotides agree with TRBD1. The CDR3 totals 14 residues. Germline assignment: CDR1 SQVTM and CDR2 ANQGSEA. V was clipped by 4 bases and J by 6 bases; unmatched bases: 11. The CDR3: CSVVPQGNGAEAFF. The CDR3 DNA sequence: TGCAGCGTTGTGCCACAGGGGAATGGCGCTGAAGCTTTCTTT.

This clone has a handful of counts. This rearrangement joins TRBV28 to TRBJ1-1; the match to TRBD1 covers 7 bases. The CDR3 runs 17 residues. Germline assignment: CDR1 MDHEN and CDR2 SYDVKM. The V segment lost 1 base and the J segment 1 base; nucleotides outside the gene matches: 9. The CDR3 sequence: CASSLSGTASPNTEAFF. For the CDR3, the DNA is TGTGCCAGCAGTTTATCCGGGACAGCCTCTCCGAACACTGAAGCTTTCTTT. Full variable domain (rest looked up from reference TRBV28 and TRBJ1-1): DVKVTQSSRYLVKRTGEKVFLECVQDMDHENMFWYRQDPGLGLRLIYFSYDVKMKEKGDIPEGYSVSREKKERFSLILESASTNQTSMYLCASSLSGTASPNTEAFFGQGTRLTVV.

This rearrangement joins TRBV28 to TRBJ1-6; TRBD1 might be the D (5 bases). The V end lost 3 bases, the J end lost 8 bases, and 11 bases lay between the germline ends. This CDR3 has 14 amino acids. The germline CDR1 and CDR2 sequences are MDHEN and SYDVKM. CDR3 region: CASSFGRADSPLHF. CDR3 in DNA: TGTGCCAGCAGTTTCGGCAGGGCGGATTCACCCCTCCACTTT.

With respect to this clone: The same CDR3 is also encoded by other DNA sequences in this sample. V is TRBV6-5 and J is TRBJ2-5; D call uncertain. The CDR3 has 11 residues. V was cut by 4 bases and J by 2 bases, with 2 bases left in between. Germline CDR1 reads MNHEY; CDR2 reads SVGAGI. The CDR3 is CASSSQETQYF. The CDR3 DNA follows: TGTGCCAGCAGTTCTCAAGAGACCCAGTACTTC.

This chain links TRBV27 with TRBJ2-6, with D perhaps being TRBD1 or TRBD2 (5 bases each). The CDR3 runs 18 residues. Germline V gene data show CDR1 as MNHEY and CDR2 as SMNVEV (reference sequence). Trimming removed 3 bases at V and 0 bases at J, with 15 bases between. CDR3 in amino acids: CASSFLPGASSGANVLTF. For the CDR3, the DNA is TGTGCCAGCAGTTTCCTCCCCGGGGCCAGCTCTGGGGCCAACGTCCTGACTTTC.

The genes are TRBV29-1 and TRBJ2-6; 10 bases align to TRBD1. CDR3 length equals 15 residues. CDR1 is SQVTM and CDR2 is ANQGSEA in the germline V gene. The ends lost 3 bases at V and 4 bases at J; junction bases unmatched: 3. CDR3 coding DNA: TGCAGCGTTGAGGGACAGGGGAACGGGGCCAACGTCCTGACTTTC. This gives the protein CSVEGQGNGANVLTF.

This clone was detected a few times. The rearrangement uses TRBV11-2 and TRBJ2-6; a weak D match, TRBD1 (5 bases). Trimming cost V 0 bases and J 2 bases, with 8 bases left between them. The germline gives CDR1 SGHAT, CDR2 FQNNGV. This CDR3 is 16 amino acids long. CDR3 region: CASSLERGTGANVLTF. DNA of the CDR3: TGTGCCAGCAGCTTAGAAAGGGGTACTGGGGCCAACGTCCTGACTTTC.

The gene calls are TRBV30 and TRBJ1-2, with 8 bases identical to TRBD1. Per the germline V gene, CDR1 is GTSNPN and CDR2 is SVGIG (reference sequence). The V and J ends lost 0 bases and 10 bases, in that order; junction bases with no gene match: 7. The CDR3 runs to 13 residues. The CDR3 DNA follows: TGTGCCTGGAGTGTCCGGACAGGGTCAAACTACACCTTC. Its translation is CAWSVRTGSNYTF.

This chain links TRBV29-1 with TRBJ1-5; D possibly corresponds to TRBD1 (5 bases). The CDR3 runs to 12 residues. Per germline, CDR1 SQVTM and CDR2 ANQGSEA. Between the trimmed V and J ends, which lost 6 bases and 3 bases, there was a span of 9 bases. Written as DNA, the CDR3 is TGCAGCGTAGGGGAGATCAATCAGCCCCAGCATTTT. Amino acids: CSVGEINQPQHF.

This clone was seen a few times. This CDR3 is CASSRRDRGTDTQYF. CDR3 nucleotide sequence: TGTGCCAGCAGCCGACGGGACAGGGGCACAGATACGCAGTATTTT. The gene calls are TRBV7-9 and TRBJ2-3; 9 nucleotides agree with TRBD1. CDR1 is SEHNR and CDR2 is FQNEAQ in the germline V gene (reference sequence). Trimming at V came to 5 bases and at J to 1 base, leaving 4 bases not matched to a gene. This CDR3 spans 15 amino acids.

This clone was recorded a few times. This chain connects TRBV6-5 to TRBJ2-3; 8 bases map to TRBD2. J was trimmed by 3 bases and V by 2 bases; bases with no gene match: 1. CDR3 length: 14 residues. Germline CDR1 is MNHEY and CDR2 is SVGAGI. This CDR3 reads CASSYRLATDTQYF. The DNA for the CDR3 is TGTGCCAGCAGTTACAGACTAGCGACAGATACGCAGTATTTT.

J is TRBJ2-5 and V is TRBV13; the match to TRBD2 covers 10 bases. Germline CDR1 and CDR2: PRHDT and FYEKMQ (reference sequence). The CDR3 has 15 residues. With V trimmed by 0 bases and J by 5 bases, 3 bases remained unmatched. The CDR3 reads CASSLGLAGLETQYF. The CDR3 coding sequence is TGTGCCAGCAGCTTAGGACTAGCGGGGTTGGAGACCCAGTACTTC. Supplemented by reference TRBV13 and TRBJ2-5, the full variable domain reads AAGVIQSPRHLIKEKRETATLKCYPIPRHDTVYWYQQGPGQDPQFLISFYEKMQSDKGSIPDRFSAQQFSDYHSELNMSSLELGDSALYFCASSLGLAGLETQYFGPGTRLLVL.

This clone was observed a handful of times. The chain recombines TRBV30 with TRBJ2-1; TRBD2 aligns across 15 bases. The ends lost 3 bases at V and 7 bases at J; junction bases unmatched: 4. The CDR3 is 15 amino acids. The germline CDR1 and CDR2 sequences are GTSNPN and SVGIG (reference sequence). CDR3 loop: CAWRLGLAGGNEQFF. CDR3 in DNA: TGTGCCTGGAGACTGGGACTAGCGGGGGGTAATGAGCAGTTCTTC.

This rearrangement joins TRBV4-1 to TRBJ2-1; D may be TRBD2 (6 bases). CDR1 MGHRA and CDR2 YSYEKL come from the germline V gene. There are 17 residues in the CDR3. V gave up 0 bases and J gave up 3 bases, with 15 bases separating them. The CDR3 nucleotides are TGCGCCAGCAGCCAAGACCTTCCGGGGGAAATCTACAATGAGCAGTTCTTC. Amino acid sequence: CASSQDLPGEIYNEQFF.

In its sample, this clone was seen a few times. The chain has TRBV30 and TRBJ2-5, with D maybe TRBD1 (5 bases). Germline V gene sequence: CDR1 GTSNPN, CDR2 SVGIG (reference sequence). This CDR3 contains 13 residues. Trimming pared 2 bases from V and 5 bases from J, leaving 12 bases between. CDR3 in amino acids: CAWSSGFGETQYF. The DNA of the CDR3 is TGTGCCTGGAGTTCAGGGTTCGGGGAGACCCAGTACTTC.

CDR3 DNA: TGCGCCAGCAGCCAAGACCCCGATAGGTCCGCAGATACGCAGTATTTT. Translation: CASSQDPDRSADTQYF. V gene TRBV4-1 combines with J gene TRBJ2-3; unclear D gene. Per the germline V gene, CDR1 is MGHRA and CDR2 is YSYEKL. The V and J ends lost 0 bases and 4 bases respectively, with 14 bases between them. The CDR3 contains 16 residues.

The chain uses TRBV29-1 and TRBJ1-5; D gene uncertain. The V gene's germline CDR1 is SQVTM and CDR2 ANQGSEA. This CDR3 is 15 amino acids long. The V end lost 4 bases, the J end lost 9 bases, and 22 bases lay between the germline ends. The chain's CDR3 is CSVVLEGGSLRPQHF. In DNA, the CDR3 is TGCAGCGTTGTTCTAGAGGGCGGTTCCCTGCGGCCCCAGCATTTT.